Sequencing of this TCR beta chain was carried out in a study of T-cell reconstitution after alpha-beta-depleted transplantation in children. Unique molecular identifiers were used in preparing the TCRbeta library. TCRdb itself ran the PCR reads through MiXCR, one entry per CDR3 protein. This table has about 500,000 distinct CDR3 sequences, over 25% appearing once. This CDR3 contains 16 residues. The junction had 7 bases not matched to a gene; V was cut back by 0 bases and J by 8 bases. Germline values: CDR1 SGDLS, CDR2 YYNGEE. The clonotype originates from a human donor who donated a stem cell graft to a child with aplastic anemia. Sample: PBMCs from the stem cell graft donor, taken from the stem cell graft. J is TRBJ2-3 and V is TRBV9; 12 nucleotides line up with TRBD2. This CDR3 reads CASSVAGLAGQVTQYF. For the CDR3, the DNA is TGTGCCAGCAGCGTAGCCGGACTAGCGGGACAAGTTACGCAGTATTTT.